This TCR beta chain was obtained from a study of blood T cells in healthy people across ages (dated by TCRdb to the mid-2010s). Concerning the study at large: In model experiments, template switching captured roughly one uniquely barcoded TCR beta cDNA molecule for every two T cells. To avoid experimental bias, donors of different ages were distributed randomly across sequencing lanes. For two donors (one aged 18 to 29 and one aged 80 or older), the study analyzed two additional independent replicas of 1 million unique cDNA reads from the same blood draw. The donors were divided into four age groups: young (average roughly 17 years), middle-aged (approximately 39), aged (roughly 60) and long-lived (nearly 85). Using deep sequencing normalized with unique cDNA molecular identifiers, the study measured how TCR beta repertoire diversity changes with age. Broad study findings and their caveats: Because profiling used bulk unsorted PBMCs, naive and antigen-experienced compartments could not be compared conclusively. Compared with the aged group, the long-lived group had more naive CD4+ T cells, fewer expanded clones and increased TCR diversity, suggesting age selection. Observed TCR beta diversity correlated strongly with the percentage of naive T cells measured by flow cytometry. Donor CMV infection status was unknown, potentially confounding age-related changes in expanded clonotypes. Observed TCR beta diversity per million T cells fell roughly linearly with age, and a significant reduction was already apparent by age approximately 40. Estimates of total diversity based on one million sequenced T cells were regarded as lower bounds and as underestimates.

Measured from the cysteine to the phenylalanine, the CDR3 is 15 residues long. Here the CDR3 DNA is all that survives: 45 bases in frame from base 1. V sheds 1 base and J sheds 7 bases, leaving 14 bases between their ends. From a lookup of the germline V gene (reference sequence), CDR1 and CDR2 are SGHNT and YYREEE. The donors were roughly 40 Caucasian individuals from Russia, aged roughly 6 to 90 years, who were systemically healthy. Approximately 9.3 milliliters of peripheral blood were drawn from each donor into EDTA-treated Vacutainer tubes. PBMCs were isolated by Ficoll-Paque density-gradient centrifugation, with at least 6.5 million obtained per sample. Total RNA was extracted from PBMCs with Trizol reagent, with at least 6 micrograms obtained per sample. Naive CD45RAhigh/CD27high T cell percentages were measured by flow cytometry on a PBMC aliquot from every donor. To prepare the library, 5' RACE was applied. The reads were generated on an Illumina HiSeq 2500. A second PCR of about 6 to 11 cycles was performed with a sample-barcoded 5' primer and a J-beta primer mix. A unique molecular identifier was introduced onto each TCR beta cDNA molecule by a template-switch 5' adaptor carrying 12 random nucleotides. At least 2.5 million CDR3-containing paired-end reads were obtained from each sample. First-strand cDNA synthesis was performed from all RNA using the Mint cDNA synthesis kit, with priming by a TRBC-specific oligonucleotide. Following uracil-DNA glycosylase treatment, all cDNA underwent a first 18-cycle PCR with the universal primers M1SS and BC2_uni_R. Turning to the authors' computational methods: For normalization, 1 million high-quality reads, each with a distinct molecular identifier, were randomly selected from each sample. Reads with shared molecular identifiers were discarded instead of being binned into consensus sequences. MiTCR, with a Q25 quality threshold and the strictest error-elimination algorithm, was used for CDR3 identification, clonotype clustering and error correction. Lower-bound total TCR beta diversity was estimated with a nonparametric unseen species model using Euler transformation. TCRdb reanalyzed the raw reads on its own, using fastp at Q25 for trimming and MiXCR for clone calling, and kept in-frame beta chains. CDR3 protein sequences are deduplicated, and each keeps its most common genes and DNA. These V and J calls are TCRdb output, not the study's own analysis. The sample includes 1.5 million to 2 million distinct CDR3 sequences, with roughly 49% observed a single time. Jointly, the top ten make up 2.1% of the sample.

In the case of this clonotype: Which antigen it targets is not known. No base-level quality is on record; no much larger clone is a single base apart.

The sequencing input was blood. The chain joins TRBV5-4 to TRBJ1-4; confidence is insufficient to name the D gene. This TCR derives from a woman aged 40 to 50 in good health. Here is the DNA: TGTGCCAGCAGCTTGTCAGTGGGCGAGGGTGAAAAACTGTTTTTT. This yields the protein CASSLSVGEGEKLFF.